The subject of this entry is one T cell receptor beta chain. The investigators amplified TCR beta CDR3 regions from RNA transcripts. Primed by the HTBI set, a first-round RT-PCR was run on the TCR CDR3. TCRdb re-derived calls from the multiplex PCR reads in MiXCR, one entry per CDR3 protein. Seen here are about 690,000 distinct CDR3 sequences, roughly 17% observed once, and the top ten hold less than 20%. The sample comes from a study of T cells in Graves' hyperthyroidism and ophthalmopathy. Across the study: Peripheral blood draws took place at initial diagnosis, ahead of any treatment.

The definition of stable Graves' hyperthyroidism was no ophthalmopathy progression within 18 months. Investigators excluded patients with uncontrolled infection, other autoimmune disease, pregnancy or lactation. Germline V lookup: CDR1 SGHAT, CDR2 FQNNGV. V trimming: 5 bases; J trimming: 4 bases; junction bases outside the gene matches: 6. The CDR3 loop spans 16 amino acids. The source of this sequence is a man aged 45-65 years with Graves' hyperthyroidism. The sequenced material came from blood. The chain links TRBV11-2 to TRBJ2-5, with 14 bases identical to TRBD2. The CDR3 reads CASSKGLAGEGETQYF. CDR3 nucleotide sequence: TGTGCCAGCAGCAAGGGACTAGCGGGAGAAGGAGAGACCCAGTACTTC.